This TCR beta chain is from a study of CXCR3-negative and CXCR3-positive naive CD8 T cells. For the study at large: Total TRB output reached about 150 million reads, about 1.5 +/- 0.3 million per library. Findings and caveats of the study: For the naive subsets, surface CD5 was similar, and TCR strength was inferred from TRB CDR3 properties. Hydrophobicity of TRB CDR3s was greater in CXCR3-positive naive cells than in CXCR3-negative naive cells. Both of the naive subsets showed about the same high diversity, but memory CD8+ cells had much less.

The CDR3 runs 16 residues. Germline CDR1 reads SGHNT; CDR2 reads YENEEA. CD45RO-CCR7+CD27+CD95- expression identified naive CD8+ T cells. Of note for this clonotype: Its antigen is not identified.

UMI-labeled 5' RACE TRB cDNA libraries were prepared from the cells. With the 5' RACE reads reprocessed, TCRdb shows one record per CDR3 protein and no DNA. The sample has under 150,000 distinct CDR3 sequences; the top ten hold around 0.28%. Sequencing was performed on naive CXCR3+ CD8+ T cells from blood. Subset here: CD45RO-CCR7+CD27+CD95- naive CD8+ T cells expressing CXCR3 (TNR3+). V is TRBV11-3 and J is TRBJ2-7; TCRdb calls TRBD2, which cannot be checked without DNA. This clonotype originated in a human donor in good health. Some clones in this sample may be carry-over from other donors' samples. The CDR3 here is CASSLSSSGGAYEQYF.